Listed below are T cell receptor beta chains from one sample, sequenced in a study of OX40 agonist ivuxolimab in advanced cancers. TCRdb keeps only in-frame clones here, not all; method: immunoSEQ multiplex PCR. This table has fewer than 80,000 clones, roughly nine tenths appearing once. This sample comprised CD4+ or CD8+ T cells sorted from blood, obtained in a trial of the OX40 agonist ivuxolimab. These TCRs come from an adult with an advanced solid tumor such as melanoma, head and neck, liver or kidney cancer. CDR3s include the opening cysteine and the closing phenylalanine or tryptophan. The order of the fields is CDR3 length, V gene, J gene, D gene, CDR3 DNA, CDR3 protein. The D gene is left open where the match is weak.

len: 13; v_gene: TRBV2; j_gene: TRBJ2-7; d_gene: NA; CDR3nt: TGTGCCAGCACCCGACAGACCTCCTACGAGCAGTACTTC; CDR3aa: CASTRQTSYEQYF
len: 14; v_gene: TRBV2; j_gene: TRBJ2-7; d_gene: NA; CDR3nt: TGTGCCAGCAGTGAAGTGGACAGAGGATACGAGCAGTACTTC; CDR3aa: CASSEVDRGYEQYF
len: 11; v_gene: TRBV14; j_gene: TRBJ1-6; d_gene: NA; CDR3nt: TGTGCCAGCAGCCAACAGGGGTCCCTCCACTTT; CDR3aa: CASSQQGSLHF
len: 14; v_gene: TRBV2; j_gene: TRBJ2-1; d_gene: TRBD2; CDR3nt: TGTGCCAGCAGTTCTGGACTAGCGGGCAATGAGCAGTTCTTC; CDR3aa: CASSSGLAGNEQFF
len: 16; v_gene: TRBV10-1; j_gene: TRBJ2-5; d_gene: TRBD2; CDR3nt: TGCGCCAGCAGTGATGTGACTAGCGGGAGGTTAGAGACCCAGTACTTC; CDR3aa: CASSDVTSGRLETQYF
len: 15; v_gene: TRBV27; j_gene: TRBJ1-1; d_gene: NA; CDR3nt: TGTGCCAGTCGTGGGTCAGGGCTGGGGGACACTGAAGCTTTCTTT; CDR3aa: CASRGSGLGDTEAFF
len: 16; v_gene: TRBV6-6; j_gene: TRBJ1-5; d_gene: NA; CDR3nt: TGTGCCAGCAGTTACTTGGGCCTAACTCACGATCAGCCCCAGCATTTT; CDR3aa: CASSYLGLTHDQPQHF
len: 16; v_gene: TRBV9; j_gene: TRBJ2-1; d_gene: TRBD2; CDR3nt: TGTGCCAGCAGCGTAGCGGGGACTAGCGGCTACAATGAGCAGTTCTTC; CDR3aa: CASSVAGTSGYNEQFF
len: 13; v_gene: TRBV5-1; j_gene: TRBJ2-7; d_gene: NA; CDR3nt: TGCGCCAGCAGCTTGGTAGGCCTCTTTGAGCAGTACTTC; CDR3aa: CASSLVGLFEQYF
len: 14; v_gene: TRBV7-3; j_gene: TRBJ2-3; d_gene: NA; CDR3nt: TGTGCCAGCAGCCCAGTGGGTAGTATAGCCACGCAGTATTTT; CDR3aa: CASSPVGSIATQYF
len: 16; v_gene: TRBV5-1; j_gene: TRBJ1-2; d_gene: NA; CDR3nt: TGCGCCAGCAGCTTTTTCAGGGCGGACTATAACTATGGCTACACCTTC; CDR3aa: CASSFFRADYNYGYTF
len: 15; v_gene: TRBV6-1; j_gene: TRBJ2-1; d_gene: NA; CDR3nt: TGTGCCAGCACCCTGGGCGGGACAGAGTACAATGAGCAGTTCTTC; CDR3aa: CASTLGGTEYNEQFF
len: 11; v_gene: TRBV29-1; j_gene: TRBJ2-3; d_gene: NA; CDR3nt: TGCAGCGTTGATGCCACAGATACGCAGTATTTT; CDR3aa: CSVDATDTQYF
len: 13; v_gene: TRBV5-1; j_gene: TRBJ2-7; d_gene: NA; CDR3nt: TGCGCCAGCAAGGCCAGGGGGGAGGACGAGCAGTACTTC; CDR3aa: CASKARGEDEQYF
len: 12; v_gene: TRBV30; j_gene: TRBJ1-2; d_gene: NA; CDR3nt: TGTGCCTGGAGCACTGGACATTATGGCTACACCTTC; CDR3aa: CAWSTGHYGYTF